This T cell receptor (beta chain) was identified in a study of cytomegalovirus exposure and HLA in healthy donors. Study details: Of all 400 or so donors who were genotyped, roughly 83% belonged to the Caucasian-associated ancestry cluster. Findings and caveats of the study: In an earlier analysis, most TCR beta V segments were productive about 87% or about 30% of the time. The classifier reportedly diagnosed cytomegalovirus status with high sensitivity and specificity.

CDR1 and CDR2 (germline): MNHNS, SASEGT. The ends were cut back, 4 bases at V and 7 bases at J, with 13 bases in the middle. CDR3 size: 14 residues. PCR amplification relied on 60 Vbeta primers (plus 13 Jbeta primers). Method: immunoSEQ multiplex PCR; TCRdb's copy keeps in-frame clones and lacks some. The table lists tens of thousands of clones, more than 60% of them singletons. A word on this clone: As yet, its antigen is unknown.

This TCR derives from a man between 25 and 39 years old in good health and CMV-seronegative. V gene TRBV6-1 combines with J gene TRBJ2-2; no reliable D call. Material: PBMCs. The CDR3 sequence is CASSGLLSIGELFF. CDR3 nucleotides: TGTGCCAGCAGTGGGTTACTCTCTATCGGGGAGCTGTTTTTT.